Listed below are T cell receptor beta chains from one sample, sequenced in a study of beta chain features in type 1 diabetes. Some clones are missing from TCRdb's copy, which holds only in-frame ones; the method was immunoSEQ multiplex PCR. The sample consists of 400,000 to 600,000 clones, approximately 31% of them appearing once. Input material: naive CD4+ T cells from blood. The receptors shown here come from a man aged 18-30 years in good health. Each CDR3 is given with its conserved first and last residue. The D gene is left open where the match is weak. Some rows mark clone size as missing; the rest say once, few, many or name a class of expanded clone.

>few|TRBV7-9|TRBJ2-3|TRBD1
TGTGCCAGCAGCTTAGGCGCGACAGGGGGCAGAGACACAGATACGCAGTATTTT
CASSLGATGGRDTDTQYF
>NA|TRBV5-6|TRBJ2-1|TRBD1
TGTGCCAGCAGCTTTGACAGGGGCCCCTACAATGAGCAGTTCTTC
CASSFDRGPYNEQFF
>NA|TRBV25-1|TRBJ2-7|TRBD1
TGTGCCAGCAGTGCGCGACAGGGGATGAGTGTATCCTACGAGCAGTACTTC
CASSARQGMSVSYEQYF
>few|TRBV25-1|TRBJ2-1|TRBD2
TGTGCCAGCAGTGAATATCGGACTAGCGGGAGGGGCAATGAGCAGTTCTTC
CASSEYRTSGRGNEQFF
>NA|TRBV14|TRBJ2-2|NA
TGTGCCAGCAGGATTGGCGGCGCGAACACCGGGGAGCTGTTTTTT
CASRIGGANTGELFF
>few|TRBV9|TRBJ2-1|TRBD1
TGTGCCAGCAGCGCCCCCTCGGACAGGGGTTTACTGTTCTTC
CASSAPSDRGLLFF
>few|TRBV14|TRBJ2-1|NA
TGTGCCAGCAGCTTTTCCTTCGGTGAGCAGTTCTTC
CASSFSFGEQFF
>NA|TRBV30|TRBJ2-3|TRBD2
TGTGCCTGGACTAGCGGGAGCTTACGTACGCAGTATTTT
CAWTSGSLRTQYF
>few|TRBV29-1|TRBJ2-2|TRBD1
TGCAGCGTGGGACAGGGGAACACCGGGGAGCTGTTTTTT
CSVGQGNTGELFF
>NA|TRBV30|TRBJ2-7|TRBD2
TGTGCCTGGAGTGTGGCGGAGACTAGCGGTTACGAGCAGTACTTC
CAWSVAETSGYEQYF
>once|TRBV2|TRBJ2-7|NA
TGTGCCAGCACCTCTATGGGACGGGACTACGAGCAGTACTTC
CASTSMGRDYEQYF
>NA|TRBV7-2|TRBJ1-1|NA
TGTGCCAGCAGCATAGTTGGGTTGCGCACTGAAGCTTTCTTT
CASSIVGLRTEAFF
>NA|TRBV9|TRBJ2-5|NA
TGTGCCAGCAGCCCCCCCGGAGGAGTCTACGGCGAGACCCAGTACTTC
CASSPPGGVYGETQYF
>NA|TRBV9|TRBJ2-3|NA
TGTGCCAGCAGCGCCAGTCCCACAGATACGCAGTATTTT
CASSASPTDTQYF
>few|TRBV4-1|TRBJ1-2|TRBD1
TGCGCCAGCAGCCACCTGGGACAGGGCGGTGGCTACACCTTC
CASSHLGQGGGYTF
>NA|TRBV7-2|TRBJ2-1|NA
TGTGCCAGCAGCTCCAGGGAACGCTACAATGAGCAGTTCTTC
CASSSRERYNEQFF
>NA|TRBV18|TRBJ2-1|NA
TGTGCCAGCTCACCACTGAGATCCTCCTACAATGAGCAGTTCTTC
CASSPLRSSYNEQFF
>once|TRBV16|TRBJ2-7|NA
TGTGCCAGCAGAAAATACCGGGACGTCGAGCAGTACTTC
CASRKYRDVEQYF
>few|TRBV29-1|TRBJ2-5|TRBD2
TGCAGCGTTCGGGCGGGAGGGCCTATAGGAGAGACCCAGTACTTC
CSVRAGGPIGETQYF
>few|TRBV10-3|TRBJ2-7|TRBD1
TGTGCCACCTCCGGGACAGGGGTCTCCTACGAGCAGTACTTC
CATSGTGVSYEQYF
>NA|TRBV13|TRBJ1-4|NA
TGTGCCAGCAGCTTCAGGTCAACTAATGAAAAACTGTTTTTT
CASSFRSTNEKLFF
>few|TRBV4-2|TRBJ2-1|NA
TGTGCCAGCAGCCACAGGGTGGTCCCCTACAATGAGCAGTTCTTC
CASSHRVVPYNEQFF
>few|TRBV29-1|TRBJ1-1|NA
TGCAGCGTTAAGGGGATGAACACTGAAGCTTTCTTT
CSVKGMNTEAFF
>NA|TRBV5-1|TRBJ1-1|NA
TGCGCCAGCAGCTTGCAAGAGGGCACTGAAGCTTTCTTT
CASSLQEGTEAFF
>few|TRBV30|TRBJ2-7|NA
TGTGCCTGGAGTGTGCGCCACGAGCAGTACTTC
CAWSVRHEQYF
>few|TRBV5-1|TRBJ2-7|NA
TGCGCCAGCAGCCCCCTCCGTCGGGAGAACAACGAGCAGTACTTC
CASSPLRRENNEQYF
>few|TRBV29-1|TRBJ2-6|NA
TGCAGCGTTGAAGGAGTTGGTGGGGCCAACGTCCTGACTTTC
CSVEGVGGANVLTF
>NA|TRBV7-2|TRBJ1-4|NA
TGTGCCAGCAGCTTATCGCAGGAAAAACTGTTTTTT
CASSLSQEKLFF